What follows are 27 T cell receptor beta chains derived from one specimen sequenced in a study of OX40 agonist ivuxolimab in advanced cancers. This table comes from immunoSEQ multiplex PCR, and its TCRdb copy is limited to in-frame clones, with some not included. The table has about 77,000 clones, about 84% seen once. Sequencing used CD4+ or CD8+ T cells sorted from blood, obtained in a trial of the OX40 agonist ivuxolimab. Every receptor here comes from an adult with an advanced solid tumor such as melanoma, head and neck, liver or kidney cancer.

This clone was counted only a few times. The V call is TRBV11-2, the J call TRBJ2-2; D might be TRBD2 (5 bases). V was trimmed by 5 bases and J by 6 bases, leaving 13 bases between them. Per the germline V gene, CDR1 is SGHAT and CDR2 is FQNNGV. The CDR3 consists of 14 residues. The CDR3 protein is CASSPDSWSGELFF. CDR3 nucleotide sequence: TGTGCCAGCAGCCCGGACTCTTGGTCCGGGGAGCTGTTTTTT.

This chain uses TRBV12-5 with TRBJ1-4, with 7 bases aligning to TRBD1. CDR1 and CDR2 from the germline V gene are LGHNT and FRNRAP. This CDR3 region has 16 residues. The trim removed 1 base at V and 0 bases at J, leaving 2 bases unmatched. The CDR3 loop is CASGLGQGATNEKLFF. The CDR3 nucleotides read TGTGCTAGTGGTTTGGGACAGGGCGCAACTAATGAAAAACTGTTTTTT.

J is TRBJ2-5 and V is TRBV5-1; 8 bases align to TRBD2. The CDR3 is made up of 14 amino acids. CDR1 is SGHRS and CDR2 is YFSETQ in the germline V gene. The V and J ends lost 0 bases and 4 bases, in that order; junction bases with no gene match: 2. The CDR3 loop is CASSLGTSRETQYF. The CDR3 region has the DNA TGCGCCAGCAGCTTGGGGACTAGCAGAGAGACCCAGTACTTC.

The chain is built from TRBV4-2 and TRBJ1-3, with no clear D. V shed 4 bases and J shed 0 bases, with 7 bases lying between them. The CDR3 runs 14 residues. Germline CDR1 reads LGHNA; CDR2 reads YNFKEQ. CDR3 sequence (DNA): TGTGCCAGCAGCCGGCCAAGCTCTGGAAACACCATATATTTT. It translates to CASSRPSSGNTIYF.

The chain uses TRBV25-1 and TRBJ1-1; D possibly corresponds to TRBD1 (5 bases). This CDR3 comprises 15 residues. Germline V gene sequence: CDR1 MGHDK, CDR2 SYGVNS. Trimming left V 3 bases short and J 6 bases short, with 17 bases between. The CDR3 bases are TGTGCCAGCAGTGAGGGGACGTGGAGACAGTCTGAAGCTTTCTTT. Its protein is CASSEGTWRQSEAFF.

CDR3 bases: TGTGCCAGCAGCCTGACAGGGGGCGTCACTGAAGCTTTCTTT. Translating gives CASSLTGGVTEAFF. The rearrangement links TRBV7-2 to TRBJ1-1, with 10 bases fitting TRBD1. CDR1 and CDR2 from the germline V gene are SGHTA and FQGNSA. The length of the CDR3 is 14 residues. The V segment lost 5 bases and the J segment 4 bases; nucleotides outside the gene matches: 4.

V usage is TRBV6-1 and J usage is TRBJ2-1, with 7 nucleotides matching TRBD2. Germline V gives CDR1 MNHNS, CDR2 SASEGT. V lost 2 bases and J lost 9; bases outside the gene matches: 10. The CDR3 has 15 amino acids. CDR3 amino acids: CASSEPGRPGGEQFF. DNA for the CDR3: TGTGCCAGCAGTGAACCGGGACGACCGGGAGGTGAGCAGTTCTTC.

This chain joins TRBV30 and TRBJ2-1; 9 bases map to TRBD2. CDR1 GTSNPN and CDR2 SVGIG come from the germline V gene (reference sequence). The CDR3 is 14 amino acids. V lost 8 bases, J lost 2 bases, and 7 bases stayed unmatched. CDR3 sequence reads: CALGGRGPYNEQFF. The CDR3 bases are TGTGCCCTTGGCGGGAGGGGTCCCTACAATGAGCAGTTCTTC.

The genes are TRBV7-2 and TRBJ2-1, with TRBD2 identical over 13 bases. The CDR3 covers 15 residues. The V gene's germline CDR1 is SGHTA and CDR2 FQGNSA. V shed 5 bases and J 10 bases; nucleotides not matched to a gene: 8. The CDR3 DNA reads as TGTGCCAGCAGCCGAGACGGGACTAGCGGGGCCGAGCAGTTCTTC. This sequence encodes CASSRDGTSGAEQFF.

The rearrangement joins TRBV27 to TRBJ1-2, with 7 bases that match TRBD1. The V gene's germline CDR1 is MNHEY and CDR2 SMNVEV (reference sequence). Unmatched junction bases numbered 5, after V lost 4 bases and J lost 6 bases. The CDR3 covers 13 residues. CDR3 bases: TGTGCCAGCAGTTACGGGACAGCCCATGGCTACACCTTC. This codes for CASSYGTAHGYTF.

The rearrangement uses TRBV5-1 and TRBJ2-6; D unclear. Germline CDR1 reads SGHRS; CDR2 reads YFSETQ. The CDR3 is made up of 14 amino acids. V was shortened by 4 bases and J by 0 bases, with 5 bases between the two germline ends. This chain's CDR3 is CASSDTSGANVLTF. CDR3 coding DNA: TGCGCCAGCAGCGACACCTCTGGGGCCAACGTCCTGACTTTC.

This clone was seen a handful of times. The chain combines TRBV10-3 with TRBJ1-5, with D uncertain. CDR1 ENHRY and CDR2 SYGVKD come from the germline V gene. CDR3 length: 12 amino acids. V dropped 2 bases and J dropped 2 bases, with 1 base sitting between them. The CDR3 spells CAISEGNQPQHF. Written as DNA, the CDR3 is TGTGCCATCAGTGAGGGCAATCAGCCCCAGCATTTT.

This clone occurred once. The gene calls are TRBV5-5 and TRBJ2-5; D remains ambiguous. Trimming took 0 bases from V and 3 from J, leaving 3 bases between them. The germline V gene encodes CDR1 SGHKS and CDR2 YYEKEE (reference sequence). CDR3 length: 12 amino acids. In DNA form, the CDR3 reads TGTGCCAGCAGCTTGGGAAAAGAGACCCAGTACTTC. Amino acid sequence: CASSLGKETQYF. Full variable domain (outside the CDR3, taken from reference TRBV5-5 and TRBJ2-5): DAGVTQSPTHLIKTRGQQVTLRCSPISGHKSVSWYQQVLGQGPQFIFQYYEKEERGRGNFPDRFSARQFPNYSSELNVNALLLGDSALYLCASSLGKETQYFGPGTRLLVL.

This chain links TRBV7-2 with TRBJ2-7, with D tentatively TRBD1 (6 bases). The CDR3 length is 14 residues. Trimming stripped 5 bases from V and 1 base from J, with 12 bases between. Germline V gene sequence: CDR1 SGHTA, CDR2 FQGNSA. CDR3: CASSGGPTSYEQYF. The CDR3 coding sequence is TGTGCCAGCAGCGGGGGCCCGACTTCCTACGAGCAGTACTTC.

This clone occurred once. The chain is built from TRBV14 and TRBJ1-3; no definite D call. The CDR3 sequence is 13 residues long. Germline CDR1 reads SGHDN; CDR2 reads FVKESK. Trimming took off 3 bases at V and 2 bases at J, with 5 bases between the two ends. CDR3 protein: CASSQQTGNTIYF. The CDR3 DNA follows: TGTGCCAGCAGCCAGCAGACTGGAAACACCATATATTTT.

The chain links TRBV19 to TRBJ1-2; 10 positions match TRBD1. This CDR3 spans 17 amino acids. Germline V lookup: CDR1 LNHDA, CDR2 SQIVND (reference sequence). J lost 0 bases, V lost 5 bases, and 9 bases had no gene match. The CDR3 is CASSLGTGAASNYGYTF. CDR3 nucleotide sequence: TGTGCCAGTAGTCTCGGGACAGGGGCGGCCTCTAACTATGGCTACACCTTC.

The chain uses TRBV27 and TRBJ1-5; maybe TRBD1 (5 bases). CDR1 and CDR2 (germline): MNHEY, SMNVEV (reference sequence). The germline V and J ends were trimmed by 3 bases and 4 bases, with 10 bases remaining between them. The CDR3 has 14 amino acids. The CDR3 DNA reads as TGTGCCAGCAGTTTGGTAGGGGATAATCAGCCCCAGCATTTT. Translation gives CASSLVGDNQPQHF.

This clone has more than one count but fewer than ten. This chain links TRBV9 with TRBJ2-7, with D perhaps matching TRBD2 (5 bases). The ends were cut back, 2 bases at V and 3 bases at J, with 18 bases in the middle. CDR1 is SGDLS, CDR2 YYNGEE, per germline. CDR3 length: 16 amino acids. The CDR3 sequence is CASSVSNSAQIYEQYF. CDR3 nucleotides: TGTGCCAGCAGCGTTTCCAATAGCGCCCAGATCTACGAGCAGTACTTC. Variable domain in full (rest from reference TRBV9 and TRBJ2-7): DSGVTQTPKHLITATGQRVTLRCSPRSGDLSVYWYQQSLDQGLQFLIQYYNGEERAKGNILERFSAQQFPDLHSELNLSSLELGDSALYFCASSVSNSAQIYEQYFGPGTRLTVT.

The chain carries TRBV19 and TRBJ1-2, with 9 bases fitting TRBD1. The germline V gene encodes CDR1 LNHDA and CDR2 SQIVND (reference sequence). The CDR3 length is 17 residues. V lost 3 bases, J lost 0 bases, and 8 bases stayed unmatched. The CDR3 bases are TGTGCCAGTAGTATGAGAGGACAGGGGACTACTAACTATGGCTACACCTTC. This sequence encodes CASSMRGQGTTNYGYTF.

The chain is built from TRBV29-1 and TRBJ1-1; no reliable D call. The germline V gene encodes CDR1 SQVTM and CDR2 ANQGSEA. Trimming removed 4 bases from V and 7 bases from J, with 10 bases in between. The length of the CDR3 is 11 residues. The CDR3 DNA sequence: TGCAGCGTTGTCCTCAGCTTTGAAGCTTTCTTT. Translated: CSVVLSFEAFF.

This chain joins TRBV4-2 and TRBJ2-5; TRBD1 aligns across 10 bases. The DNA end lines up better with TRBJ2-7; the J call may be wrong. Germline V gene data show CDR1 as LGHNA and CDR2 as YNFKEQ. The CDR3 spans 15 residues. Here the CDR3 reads CASSLTGTGDYEQYF. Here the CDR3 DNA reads TGTGCCAGCAGCCTAACCGGGACAGGGGACTACGAGCAGTACTTC.

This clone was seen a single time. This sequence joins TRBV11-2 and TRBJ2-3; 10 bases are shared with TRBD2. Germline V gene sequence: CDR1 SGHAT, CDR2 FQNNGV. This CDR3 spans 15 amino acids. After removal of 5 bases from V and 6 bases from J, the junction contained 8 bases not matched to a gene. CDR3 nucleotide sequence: TGTGCCAGCAGCCTTCTCCTAGCGGGGGCTGATACGCAGTATTTT. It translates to CASSLLLAGADTQYF.

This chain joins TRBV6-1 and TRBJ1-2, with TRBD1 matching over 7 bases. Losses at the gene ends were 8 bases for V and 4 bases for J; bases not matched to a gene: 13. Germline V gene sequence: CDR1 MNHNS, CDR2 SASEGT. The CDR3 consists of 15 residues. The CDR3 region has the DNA TGTGCCAGCCGCGGTTTAGGGGGCCGTGGCTATGGCTACACCTTC. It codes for CASRGLGGRGYGYTF.

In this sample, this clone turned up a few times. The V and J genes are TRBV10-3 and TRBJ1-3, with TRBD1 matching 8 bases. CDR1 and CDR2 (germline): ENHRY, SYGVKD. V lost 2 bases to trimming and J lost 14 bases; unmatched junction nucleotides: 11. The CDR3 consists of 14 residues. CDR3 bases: TGTGCCATCAGTGAGCCCCGGACAGGGTGGCTACTATATTTT. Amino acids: CAISEPRTGWLLYF.

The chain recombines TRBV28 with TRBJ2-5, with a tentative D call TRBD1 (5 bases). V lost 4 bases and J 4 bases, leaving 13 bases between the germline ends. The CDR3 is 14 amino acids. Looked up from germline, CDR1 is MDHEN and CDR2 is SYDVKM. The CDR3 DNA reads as TGTGCCAGCAGTTCCTACCTACAGGTAGAGACCCAGTACTTC. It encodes CASSSYLQVETQYF.

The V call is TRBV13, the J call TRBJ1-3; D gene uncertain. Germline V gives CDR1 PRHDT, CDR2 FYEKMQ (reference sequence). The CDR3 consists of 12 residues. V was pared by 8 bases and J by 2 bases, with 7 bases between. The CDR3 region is CASARAGNTIYF. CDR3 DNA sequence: TGTGCCAGCGCCCGAGCTGGAAACACCATATATTTT.

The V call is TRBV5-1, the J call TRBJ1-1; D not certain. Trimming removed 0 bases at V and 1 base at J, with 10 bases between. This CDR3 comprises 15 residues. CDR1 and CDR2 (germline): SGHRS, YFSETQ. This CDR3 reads CASSLGSPRNTEAFF. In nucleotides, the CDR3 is TGCGCCAGCAGCTTGGGTTCGCCGAGGAACACTGAAGCTTTCTTT.